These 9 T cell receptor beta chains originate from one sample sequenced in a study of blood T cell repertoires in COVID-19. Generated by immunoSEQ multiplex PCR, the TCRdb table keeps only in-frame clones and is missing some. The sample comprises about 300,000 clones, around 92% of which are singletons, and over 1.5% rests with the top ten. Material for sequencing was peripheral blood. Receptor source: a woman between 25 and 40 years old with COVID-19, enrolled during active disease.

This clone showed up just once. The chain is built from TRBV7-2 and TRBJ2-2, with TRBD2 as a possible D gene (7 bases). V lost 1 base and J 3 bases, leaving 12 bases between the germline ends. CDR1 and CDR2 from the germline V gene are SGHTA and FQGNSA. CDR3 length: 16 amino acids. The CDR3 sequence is CASSLGRGPDTGELFF. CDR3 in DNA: TGTGCCAGCAGCTTAGGGCGGGGGCCGGACACCGGGGAGCTGTTTTTT. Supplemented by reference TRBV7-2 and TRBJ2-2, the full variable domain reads GAGVSQSPSNKVTEKGKDVELRCDPISGHTALYWYRQSLGQGLEFLIYFQGNSAPDKSGLPSDRFSAERTGGSVSTLTIQRTQQEDSAVYLCASSLGRGPDTGELFFGEGSRLTVL.

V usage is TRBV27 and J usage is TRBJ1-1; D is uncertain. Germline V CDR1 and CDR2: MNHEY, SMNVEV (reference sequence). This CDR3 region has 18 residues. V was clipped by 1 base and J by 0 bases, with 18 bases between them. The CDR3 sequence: CASSLYPEPVSMNTEAFF. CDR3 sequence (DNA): TGTGCCAGCAGTTTATACCCAGAACCAGTCTCAATGAACACTGAAGCTTTCTTT.

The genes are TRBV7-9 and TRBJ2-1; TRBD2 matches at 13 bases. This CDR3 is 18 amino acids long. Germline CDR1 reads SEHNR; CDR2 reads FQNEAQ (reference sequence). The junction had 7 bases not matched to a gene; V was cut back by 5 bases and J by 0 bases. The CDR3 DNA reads TGTGCCAGCAGCAAACTAGCGGGGGGGGGCCCCTCCTACAATGAGCAGTTCTTC. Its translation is CASSKLAGGGPSYNEQFF.

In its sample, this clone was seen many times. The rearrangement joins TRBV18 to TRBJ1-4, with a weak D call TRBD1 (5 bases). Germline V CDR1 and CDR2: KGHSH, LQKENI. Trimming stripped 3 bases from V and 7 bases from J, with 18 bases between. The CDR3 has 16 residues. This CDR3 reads CASSPSSGRGGEKLFF. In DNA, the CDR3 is TGTGCCAGCTCACCCAGTTCGGGTAGGGGTGGTGAAAAACTGTTTTTT.

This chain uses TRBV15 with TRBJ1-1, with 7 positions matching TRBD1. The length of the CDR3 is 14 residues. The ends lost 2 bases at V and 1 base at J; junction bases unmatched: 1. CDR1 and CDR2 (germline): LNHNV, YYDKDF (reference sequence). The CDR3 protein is CATSRQGGNTEAFF. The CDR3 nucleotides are TGTGCCACCAGCAGACAGGGGGGGAACACTGAAGCTTTCTTT.

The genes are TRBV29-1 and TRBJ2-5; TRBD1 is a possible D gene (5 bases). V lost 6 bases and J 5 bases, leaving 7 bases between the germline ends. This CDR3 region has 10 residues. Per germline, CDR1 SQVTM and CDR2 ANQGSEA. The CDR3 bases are TGCAGCGTCCGACAGGAGACCCAGTACTTC. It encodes CSVRQETQYF. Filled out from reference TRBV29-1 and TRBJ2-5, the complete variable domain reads SAVISQKPSRDICQRGTSLTIQCQVDSQVTMMFWYRQQPGQSLTLIATANQGSEATYESGFVIDKFPISRPNLTFSTLTVSNMSPEDSSIYLCSVRQETQYFGPGTRLLVL.

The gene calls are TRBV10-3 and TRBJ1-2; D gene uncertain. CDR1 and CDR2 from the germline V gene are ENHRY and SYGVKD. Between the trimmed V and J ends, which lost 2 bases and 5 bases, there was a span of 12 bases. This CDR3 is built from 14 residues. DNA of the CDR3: TGTGCCATCAGTGAGCGGGTCGGCGATTATGGCTACACCTTC. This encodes CAISERVGDYGYTF.

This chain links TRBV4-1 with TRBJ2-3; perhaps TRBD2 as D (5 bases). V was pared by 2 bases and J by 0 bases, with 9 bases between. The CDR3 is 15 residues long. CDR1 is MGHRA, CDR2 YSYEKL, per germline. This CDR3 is CASSQLGLSTDTQYF. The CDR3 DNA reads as TGCGCCAGCAGCCAACTCGGACTGAGCACAGATACGCAGTATTTT.

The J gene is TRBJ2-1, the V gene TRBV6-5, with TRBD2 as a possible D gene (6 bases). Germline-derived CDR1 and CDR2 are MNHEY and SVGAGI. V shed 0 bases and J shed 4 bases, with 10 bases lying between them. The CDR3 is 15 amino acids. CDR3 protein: CASSYSRDPYNEQFF. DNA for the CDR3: TGTGCCAGCAGTTACTCGCGGGATCCTTACAATGAGCAGTTCTTC.